This TCR beta chain comes out of a study of post-analysis software for immune sequencing data. Study-level background: Patients with relapsing-remitting, secondary progressive and progressive-relapsing multiple sclerosis courses were all represented.

General study points: Strong co-clustering by F measure was seen for same-batch samples. Multiple sclerosis was associated with a significant reduction in normalized Chao1 diversity relative to controls. Elevated frequency relative to controls characterized roughly 5 TRBV segments in patients, TRBV5-6, TRBV5-1 and TRBV20-1 among them.

Libraries were made from TCR beta cDNA, and they carried unique molecular identifiers. A population of 1 to 10 million T cells gave rise to roughly 500,000 cDNA molecules. TCRdb passed the PCR reads through MiXCR, listing each CDR3 protein once. The repertoire holds about 810,000 distinct CDR3 sequences, with approximately 53% as singletons. This clonotype showed up just a few times. Its antigen is currently unknown. Per the germline V gene, CDR1 is ENHRY and CDR2 is SYGVKD. V was pared by 8 bases and J by 8 bases, with 5 bases of the junction left unmatched. The CDR3 has 11 residues. This receptor was taken from a girl between 5 and 17 years old with multiple sclerosis. The J gene is TRBJ1-2, the V gene TRBV10-3, with 7 bases aligning to TRBD1. Sequencing was performed on blood. CDR3 coding DNA: TGTGCCATCGGTTCAGGGGGAGGCTACACCTTC. Amino acids: CAIGSGGGYTF.